The clone carrying this T cell receptor beta chain was detected only a few times. Antigen unknown. In making TCR beta libraries, quantitative 5'-RACE with molecular barcodes was used. Each CDR3 protein gets one entry after TCRdb re-called the 5' RACE reads with MiXCR. Of 100,000 to 150,000 distinct CDR3 sequences listed, roughly 9% are singletons. V lost 10 bases, J lost 4 bases, and 13 bases stayed unmatched. Germline assignment: CDR1 MNHEY and CDR2 SVGEGT. The CDR3 contains 15 residues. The data are from a study of CD8 T cells in ankylosing spondylitis. Study-level points and caveats: Clones that were linked to disease were CD8+ and were relatively rare in peripheral blood. There was a TCR beta motif, made of 7 or 8 highly homologous variants, that appeared characteristic of ankylosing spondylitis blood. Disease-linked clones reportedly concentrated significantly in matched ankylosing spondylitis synovial fluid.

The receptor's source is a male donor with ankylosing spondylitis or in good health (not recorded which). The sequenced material came from blood, either unsorted or a sorted T cell fraction (not recorded which). This chain connects TRBV6-2 or TRBV6-3 to TRBJ2-1, with TRBD2 matching over 7 bases. In DNA, the CDR3 is TGTGCCACCTCCACGGCGGGAGTATCGTACAATGAGCAGTTCTTC. Its protein is CATSTAGVSYNEQFF.